A selection of T cell receptor beta chains follows, all from one sample in a study of identical twins. Using its own MiXCR run on the 5' RACE reads, TCRdb lists one record per CDR3 protein. Of 200,000 to 250,000 distinct CDR3 sequences in the sample, 10% to 15% were seen once. These data are also associated with another study on yellow fever vaccine responses in identical twins.

Sequencing was performed on memory (CD45RO+) T cells sorted from blood. The receptors originated from a woman aged 18-29 years in good health. The CDR3 runs from the conserved cysteine through the conserved F or W. A D gene is named only where the DNA matches it firmly. For some rows the clone size is stated as once, few or many, or as a class when expanded; others skip it.

few	TRBV10-1	TRBD2	TRBJ2-1	16	TGCGCCAGCAGTGAGGGTCTAGCGGGGGGGTACAATGAGCAGTTCTTC	CASSEGLAGGYNEQFF
NA	TRBV19	TRBD2	TRBJ2-5	16	TGTGCCAGTAGTAAGACGACTAGCGGGGGGGCGGAGACCCAGTACTTC	CASSKTTSGGAETQYF
NA	TRBV19	NA	TRBJ2-3	15	TGTGCCAGTAGTATCAGCCGAGTGAGCACAGATACGCAGTATTTT	CASSISRVSTDTQYF
few	TRBV4-1	NA	TRBJ2-7	17	TGCGCCAGCAGCCAATCTCAACAGGGTATCGTCGCCTACGAGCAGTACTTC	CASSQSQQGIVAYEQYF
many	TRBV29-1	NA	TRBJ1-3	12	TGCAGCGTGCGATTTAAGGGAAACACCATATATTTT	CSVRFKGNTIYF
few	TRBV30	NA	TRBJ2-6	13	TGTGCCTGGAGTGGCGGGGGGGCCAACGTCCTGACTTTC	CAWSGGGANVLTF
few	TRBV6-2/TRBV6-3	TRBD2	TRBJ2-7	13	TGTGCCAGCGGGAATAGCGGGACTCACGAGCAGTACTTC	CASGNSGTHEQYF
many	TRBV3-1	TRBD2	TRBJ2-3	16	TGTGCCAGCGGCACCGCGAGCGGGAGGTTATCGGATACGCAGTATTTT	CASGTASGRLSDTQYF
NA	TRBV2	NA	TRBJ2-7	13	TGTGCCAGCAGTGCTATGACAGTGGGTGAGCAGTACTTC	CASSAMTVGEQYF
few	TRBV20-1	NA	TRBJ1-1	12	TGCAGTGCAGGGGATTTGAACACTGAAGCTTTCTTT	CSAGDLNTEAFF
few	TRBV10-3	NA	TRBJ2-2	17	TGTGCCATCAGTGAGTCGGACCTTATGGTCGACACCGGGGAGCTGTTTTTT	CAISESDLMVDTGELFF
NA	TRBV27	TRBD2	TRBJ2-2	15	TGTGCCAGCAGTTTAAATGCGGGAGCCACCGGGGAGCTGTTTTTT	CASSLNAGATGELFF
NA	TRBV24-1	TRBD2	TRBJ2-3	15	TGTGCCACCAGTGTGACTAGCGGAATCACAGATACGCAGTATTTT	CATSVTSGITDTQYF
many	TRBV3-1	TRBD1	TRBJ2-2	15	TGTGCCAGCAGCCTTGGACAGGCGAACACCGGGGAGCTGTTTTTT	CASSLGQANTGELFF
NA	TRBV18	TRBD2	TRBJ2-2	18	TGTGCCAGCTCACCACCCGGACTAGCGGGAGGGTTCGCCGGGGAGCTGTTTTTT	CASSPPGLAGGFAGELFF
NA	TRBV20-1	TRBD2	TRBJ2-7	18	TGCAGTGCTAGAAACCCACTTGGAGCGGGGGTTAGCTCCTACGAGCAGTACTTC	CSARNPLGAGVSSYEQYF
NA	TRBV6-2/TRBV6-3	NA	TRBJ2-6	14	TGTGCCAGCAGTTGGGCCACTGGGGCCAACGTCCTGACTTTC	CASSWATGANVLTF
few	TRBV18	NA	TRBJ1-1	14	TGTGCCAGCTCACCTACAGGAGGCGACACTGAAGCTTTCTTT	CASSPTGGDTEAFF
many	TRBV5-1	NA	TRBJ2-6	16	TGCGCCAGCACGTCGGGGGAGGCCACTGGGGCCAACGTCCTGACTTTC	CASTSGEATGANVLTF
few	TRBV20-1	TRBD1	TRBJ2-1	13	TGCAGTGGGGGACAGGGGGCACCCAATGAGCAGTTCTTC	CSGGQGAPNEQFF
NA	TRBV24-1	NA	TRBJ2-1	16	TGTGCCACCAGTGATTTCAGGGCTAGCGTCATCAATGAGCAGTTCTTC	CATSDFRASVINEQFF
few	TRBV7-2	TRBD2	TRBJ2-7	14	TGTGCCAGCATGCGAGCGGGAGGTTCCTACGAGCAGTACTTC	CASMRAGGSYEQYF
few	TRBV27	NA	TRBJ2-7	13	TGTGCCAGCAGTTTTGACAGAACCTACGAGCAGTACTTC	CASSFDRTYEQYF
NA	TRBV7-2	TRBD2	TRBJ2-7	16	TGTGCCAGCAGCTTATCAGCGGGAGGGAGCGGCTACGAGCAGTACTTC	CASSLSAGGSGYEQYF
few	TRBV2	NA	TRBJ2-7	12	TGTGCCAGCAGTGATAACTCCTACGAGCAGTACTTC	CASSDNSYEQYF
NA	TRBV12-3/TRBV12-4	NA	TRBJ1-6	14	TGTGCCAGCACCCCAGGGGTGGGCAATTCACCCCTCCACTTT	CASTPGVGNSPLHF
NA	TRBV7-2	TRBD1	TRBJ1-5	14	TGTGCCAGCAGCTTAACAGGGGCGAGTCAGCCCCAGCATTTT	CASSLTGASQPQHF
few	TRBV12-3/TRBV12-4	NA	TRBJ2-7	14	TGTGCCAGCAGTTTTAGGGCGAGGCTTGGCGAGCAGTACTTC	CASSFRARLGEQYF
many	TRBV27	NA	TRBJ2-1	17	TGTGCCAGCAGTTTCGGATCGAGGAGGGAGCCCTACAATGAGCAGTTCTTC	CASSFGSRREPYNEQFF
few	TRBV5-1	NA	TRBJ1-5	15	TGCGCCAGCAGCTTTGGAGAATCCAGCAATCAGCCCCAGCATTTT	CASSFGESSNQPQHF
many	TRBV28	NA	TRBJ2-7	17	TGTGCCAGCAGTTTTCAAGCCGGGACAACAATCTCCTACGAGCAGTACTTC	CASSFQAGTTISYEQYF
NA	TRBV28	NA	TRBJ1-4	15	TGTGCCAGCAGTTCGCCCGGGACTGTCGGGGAAAAACTGTTTTTT	CASSSPGTVGEKLFF
NA	TRBV30	TRBD2	TRBJ2-1	15	TGTGCCTGGAGTGGACTAGCAGCTTCCTACAATGAGCAGTTCTTC	CAWSGLAASYNEQFF
NA	TRBV6-1	NA	TRBJ2-7	14	TGTGCCAGCAGTGAAAGAGGACTCACCTACGAGCAGTACTTC	CASSERGLTYEQYF
few	TRBV11-1	TRBD1	TRBJ2-5	15	TGTGCCAGCAGCTACTCCTCCGGGACAGAAGAGACCCAGTACTTC	CASSYSSGTEETQYF
NA	TRBV20-1	NA	TRBJ1-1	13	TGCAGGCCAAACAACAGAGGAGGAGCTGAAGCTTTCTTT	CRPNNRGGAEAFF
many	TRBV5-1	NA	TRBJ1-4	17	TGCGCCAGCAGCTCGATGTCCAGTTTTAGAGATGCTGAAAAACTGTTTTTT	CASSSMSSFRDAEKLFF
NA	TRBV7-9	NA	TRBJ2-3	15	TGTGCCAGCACCAGAGCAGGGCAAAACACAGATACGCAGTATTTT	CASTRAGQNTDTQYF
NA	TRBV20-1	NA	TRBJ2-3	15	TGCAGTGCTGGATCCTTTACAGCAAGCACAGATACGCAGTATTTT	CSAGSFTASTDTQYF
few	TRBV11-2	TRBD1	TRBJ1-3	16	TGTGCCAGCAGCGCGATCCGTCAGGGGGTTCGAAACACCATATATTTT	CASSAIRQGVRNTIYF
NA	TRBV7-9	TRBD1	TRBJ2-1	13	TGTGCCAGCAGCTTTTCAGGGGGCAATGAGCAGTTCTTC	CASSFSGGNEQFF